This record concerns one TCR beta chain sequence. What antigen it recognizes has not been identified. Qualities for individual bases were not recorded, and no much larger clone is one base off. This sample is part of a study of CD8 T cells in ankylosing spondylitis (dated by TCRdb to the late 2010s). For the wider study: The study profiled T cell receptor beta repertoires in healthy donors and ankylosing spondylitis patients to find disease-linked TCR variants. The full study cohort was made up of 25 ankylosing spondylitis patients and some 100 healthy donors. Peripheral blood was sampled, and synovial fluid was additionally collected from ankylosing spondylitis patients.

For CDR1 and CDR2, the germline V gene lists SGHDT and YYEEEE. The CDR3 sequence holds 13 residues, the cysteine and phenylalanine included. Kept here is only the CDR3 DNA, which spans 39 bases and is read in frame from base 1. V is clipped by 3 bases and J by 1 base, and the sequence between their germline boundaries is 7 bases long. The sequencing machine was an Illumina HiSeq 2500. Quantitative 5'-RACE with molecular barcodes was the method used to prepare the TCR beta libraries. The original methods were these. To identify disease-linked TCR variants, a new computational method was used, one built on a probabilistic model of VDJ rearrangement. TCRdb trimmed the raw reads at Q25, called clones with MiXCR and kept productive beta chains. Identical CDR3 proteins give one entry, which carries the most common genes and DNA. Here the V and J calls rest on TCRdb's processing, not on the authors' analysis. Recorded for this sample are 250,000 to 400,000 distinct CDR3 sequences; roughly 12% of them occurred a single time. The ten largest clonotypes hold around 8.4% of the sample.

Broader findings and caveats from the paper: A TCR beta motif made up of several highly homologous amino acid variants appeared to be characteristic of blood from ankylosing spondylitis patients. Some of the motif variants had been reported before in the synovial fluid and blood of reactive arthritis patients, a finding that suggests common disease-initiation mechanisms. A CD8+ phenotype was shown by the disease-linked clones, which were found at relatively low frequencies in peripheral blood. The disease-linked clones were reported to be significantly enriched in matched synovial fluid samples from ankylosing spondylitis patients.

The specimen sequenced was blood, either unsorted or a sorted T cell fraction (not recorded which). This TCR was sampled from a female donor with ankylosing spondylitis or in good health (not recorded which). In this chain, TRBV5-6 is recombined with TRBJ1-1, with the D segment identity uncertain. The bases read TGTGCCAGCAGCTCTGCGGGGAACACTGAAGCTTTCTTT. Its coded protein is CASSSAGNTEAFF.